One and the same sample provided the 23 T cell receptor beta chains below, sequenced in a study of shared clonotypes between healthy human individuals. The repertoire was sequenced with immunoSEQ multiplex PCR; TCRdb's copy has only in-frame clones and lacks some. The sample shows over a million clones, 96% of them seen only once. The sequenced sample was naive CD4+ T cells sorted from blood. The subset here: CD45RA+ positively selected. The receptor source for this set is a man aged 25 to 45 in good health.

The rearrangement joins TRBV19 to TRBJ1-4; 10 bases map to TRBD1. Trimming took 5 bases from V and 4 from J; bases not matched to a gene: 4. CDR1 and CDR2 (germline): LNHDA, SQIVND (reference sequence). CDR3 length: 15 residues. CDR3 in amino acids: CASSHRDRGNEKLFF. The DNA of the CDR3 is TGTGCCAGTAGTCACCGGGACAGGGGTAATGAAAAACTGTTTTTT.

The rearrangement joins TRBV28 to TRBJ1-5; D is uncertain. Germline values: CDR1 MDHEN, CDR2 SYDVKM. V was pared by 3 bases and J by 1 base, with 13 bases between. The CDR3 covers 16 residues. The CDR3, as DNA: TGTGCCAGCAGTTTTAGTGGGGATCGGAGCAATCAGCCCCAGCATTTT. It encodes CASSFSGDRSNQPQHF.

The J gene is TRBJ2-2, the V gene TRBV5-1; tentatively, D is TRBD1 (6 bases). Deletions cut 4 bases from V and 1 base from J, with 14 bases between. The length of the CDR3 is 16 residues. In germline, CDR1 is SGHRS, CDR2 YFSETQ. Here the CDR3 reads CASSQGGRGNTGELFF. The CDR3 DNA reads TGCGCCAGCAGCCAAGGCGGCAGGGGGAACACCGGGGAGCTGTTTTTT.

This clone has only one observation. V gene TRBV4-3 combines with J gene TRBJ2-7, with no clear D. With 1 base removed from V and 6 bases from J, the gap between germline ends came to 4 bases. This CDR3 spans 11 amino acids. The germline V gene has CDR1 LGHNA and CDR2 YSLEER. The chain's CDR3 is CASSQGLEQYF. The DNA of the CDR3 is TGCGCCAGCAGCCAAGGTCTCGAGCAGTACTTC.

The chain links TRBV25-1 to TRBJ2-7; D gene unclear. V lost 6 bases to trimming and J lost 2 bases, with 8 bases between them. Per the germline V gene, CDR1 is MGHDK and CDR2 is SYGVNS. The CDR3 loop spans 12 amino acids. The CDR3 here is CASRQTPYEQYF. As DNA, the CDR3 is TGTGCCAGCAGACAGACACCCTACGAGCAGTACTTC.

J is TRBJ1-1 and V is TRBV11-2, with 8 bases identical to TRBD1. The CDR3 is 16 residues long. The V segment lost 1 base and the J segment 1 base; nucleotides outside the gene matches: 5. Germline V gene sequence: CDR1 SGHAT, CDR2 FQNNGV. The chain's CDR3 is CASSLAPDRANTEAFF. The CDR3 DNA is TGTGCCAGCAGCTTAGCCCCGGACAGGGCGAACACTGAAGCTTTCTTT.

The CDR3 loop reads CASSPEGKRRNNEQFF. The CDR3 coding sequence is TGTGCCAGCAGCCCGGAGGGGAAGCGGAGGAACAATGAGCAGTTCTTC. V gene TRBV7-6 combines with J gene TRBJ2-1; D is perhaps TRBD2 (6 bases). The CDR3 runs 16 residues. V was shortened by 5 bases and J by 5 bases, with 19 bases between the two germline ends. In germline, CDR1 is SGHVS, CDR2 FNYEAQ.

Points on this clone: Distinct nucleotide sequences in the sample also encode this CDR3. This rearrangement joins TRBV6-1 to TRBJ2-3; 16 positions match TRBD2. CDR3 size: 16 residues. Germline CDR1 MNHNS, CDR2 SASEGT. Germline trimming cut 2 bases from V and 6 bases from J; bases unmatched to any gene: 2. The CDR3 coding sequence is TGTGCCAGCAGTGAACCGGGACTAGCGGGAGGGGATACGCAGTATTTT. Its protein product is CASSEPGLAGGDTQYF.

With respect to this clone: A junction boundary mismatches the germline segment, possibly from a read error. Other DNA sequences in this sample translate to the same CDR3. This chain joins TRBV18 and TRBJ2-5; D is undetermined. The germline CDR1 and CDR2 sequences are KGHSH and LQKENI. This CDR3 region has 13 residues. In DNA form, the CDR3 reads TGCGCCAGCTCACCGTTCCAGAAAGAGACCCAGTACTTC. Translated, it gives CASSPFQKETQYF.

The chain uses TRBV28 and TRBJ2-7; 9 bases match TRBD2. Germline trimming cut 1 base from V and 3 bases from J; bases unmatched to any gene: 4. There are 15 residues in the CDR3. Germline lookup yields CDR1 MDHEN and CDR2 SYDVKM. The CDR3 region is CASSLSAGGYYEQYF. The CDR3, as DNA: TGTGCCAGCAGTTTATCTGCGGGAGGGTACTACGAGCAGTACTTC. Combining the CDR3 with reference TRBV28 and TRBJ2-7 gives the whole variable domain DVKVTQSSRYLVKRTGEKVFLECVQDMDHENMFWYRQDPGLGLRLIYFSYDVKMKEKGDIPEGYSVSREKKERFSLILESASTNQTSMYLCASSLSAGGYYEQYFGPGTRLTVT.

The chain links TRBV7-2 to TRBJ2-1; D gene uncertain. CDR1 and CDR2 (germline): SGHTA, FQGNSA. Trimming removed 2 bases from V and 0 bases from J, with 5 bases in between. CDR3 length: 14 amino acids. CDR3 in amino acids: CASSLIPSYNEQFF. The DNA of the CDR3 is TGTGCCAGCAGCTTAATACCCTCCTACAATGAGCAGTTCTTC.

V usage is TRBV18 and J usage is TRBJ2-7, with D possibly being TRBD2 (6 bases). Germline assignment: CDR1 KGHSH and CDR2 LQKENI. The V gene lost 3 bases and the J gene lost 7 bases, with 13 bases spanning the gap. The CDR3 covers 13 residues. The CDR3 region is CASSPKSGAEQYF. The CDR3, as DNA: TGTGCCAGCTCACCTAAATCGGGAGCTGAGCAGTACTTC.

The chain links TRBV28 to TRBJ2-7, with 8 bases fitting TRBD2. The V and J ends lost 6 bases and 7 bases, in that order; junction bases with no gene match: 14. CDR1 is MDHEN and CDR2 is SYDVKM in the germline V gene. The CDR3 spans 15 residues. The CDR3 is CASRPPSGPLGEQYF. The CDR3 coding sequence is TGTGCCAGCAGACCCCCTAGCGGGCCCTTAGGAGAGCAGTACTTC.

The chain has TRBV19 and TRBJ2-5; 12 nucleotides agree with TRBD1. The CDR3 runs 15 residues. CDR1 is LNHDA and CDR2 is SQIVND in the germline V gene (reference sequence). V lost 3 bases and J lost 4; bases outside the gene matches: 3. CDR3 coding DNA: TGTGCCAGTAGTATGGTGGGACAGGGGGCAGAGACCCAGTACTTC. Translation: CASSMVGQGAETQYF.

This clone was detected a few times. The genes are TRBV10-1 and TRBJ2-2, with D possibly being TRBD1 (6 bases). The CDR3 length is 12 residues. The germline gives CDR1 WNHNN, CDR2 SYGVQD (reference sequence). Trimming removed 5 bases from V and 5 bases from J, with 6 bases in between. This chain's CDR3 is CASSQGTGELFF. In nucleotides, the CDR3 is TGCGCCAGCAGTCAGGGGACCGGGGAGCTGTTTTTT.

The chain employs TRBV7-4 and TRBJ2-5; the D is unclear. The CDR3 has 14 residues. Germline V gene data show CDR1 as SGHVT and CDR2 as SQSDAQ. V gave up 1 base and J gave up 2 bases, with 8 bases separating them. The CDR3 DNA reads TGTGCCAGCAGCTTAGAGTCAGGTCAAGAGACCCAGTACTTC. Translated: CASSLESGQETQYF.

This chain joins TRBV6-1 and TRBJ1-3; D call uncertain. The V gene's germline CDR1 is MNHNS and CDR2 SASEGT. Trimming removed 6 bases from V and 0 bases from J, with 12 bases in between. This CDR3 contains 15 residues. CDR3 in amino acids: CASRRPGSSGNTIYF. The CDR3 nucleotides are TGTGCCAGCAGAAGACCTGGCTCCTCTGGAAACACCATATATTTT.

The rearrangement joins TRBV7-2 to TRBJ1-5; no definite D call. With 0 bases removed from V and 6 bases from J, the gap between germline ends came to 9 bases. CDR3 length: 14 amino acids. Germline CDR1 is SGHTA and CDR2 is FQGNSA. The DNA for the CDR3 is TGTGCCAGCAGCTTAGCCTGGGAAGGTCAGCCCCAGCATTTT. Protein: CASSLAWEGQPQHF.

This clone has just one count. V and J are TRBV28 and TRBJ1-2; unclear D gene. Trimming left V 3 bases short and J 1 base short, with 3 bases between. This CDR3 is 12 amino acids long. Germline V gives CDR1 MDHEN, CDR2 SYDVKM. Written as DNA, the CDR3 is TGTGCCAGCAGTTTGAATAACTATGGCTACACCTTC. Its protein is CASSLNNYGYTF.

The chain combines TRBV7-2 with TRBJ2-1, with 9 bases lining up with TRBD2. V lost 5 bases and J lost 2; bases outside the gene matches: 10. Germline CDR1 reads SGHTA; CDR2 reads FQGNSA. The length of the CDR3 is 17 residues. The CDR3 bases are TGTGCCAGCAGCCCTCGGGGGCGGGAGGGCCCCTACAATGAGCAGTTCTTC. Translation gives CASSPRGREGPYNEQFF.

J is TRBJ1-1 and V is TRBV9; the match to TRBD1 covers 8 bases. Looked up from germline, CDR1 is SGDLS and CDR2 is YYNGEE. The CDR3 has 17 residues. V was pared by 3 bases and J by 1 base, with 11 bases of the junction left unmatched. DNA of the CDR3: TGTGCCAGCAGCGGACACAGGGGGAGCGCAGGGAACACTGAAGCTTTCTTT. Encoded protein: CASSGHRGSAGNTEAFF. Using reference TRBV9 and TRBJ1-1 for the parts outside the CDR3, the full variable domain is DSGVTQTPKHLITATGQRVTLRCSPRSGDLSVYWYQQSLDQGLQFLIQYYNGEERAKGNILERFSAQQFPDLHSELNLSSLELGDSALYFCASSGHRGSAGNTEAFFGQGTRLTVV.

The gene calls are TRBV7-8 and TRBJ1-3; the D gene is possibly TRBD1 (6 bases). Trimming removed 3 bases at V and 3 bases at J, with 9 bases between. Germline V lookup: CDR1 SGHVS, CDR2 FQNEAQ. This CDR3 region has 14 residues. CDR3 loop: CASSFRDIGNTIYF. In nucleotides, the CDR3 is TGTGCCAGCAGCTTCCGGGACATTGGAAACACCATATATTTT.

This chain connects TRBV21-1 to TRBJ1-2; the tabulated D call, TRBD1, remains unverified against the DNA. TRBV21-1 is recorded as a pseudogene. The CDR3 is made up of 15 amino acids. The CDR3 spells CARNMEQGYVYGYTF. The CDR3 region has the DNA TGTGCCAGAAACATGGAGCAGGGGTATGTCTATGGCTACACCTTC.